The source of this T cell receptor (beta chain) is a study of cytomegalovirus exposure and HLA in healthy donors. Study-level information: Unique TCRs from HLA-typed donors, 70 million to 100 million of them, were held in an early data release. Regarding the study as a whole: In an earlier analysis, most TCR beta V segments were productive about 90% or about 30% of the time. Common viral pathogens seemed to be connected with several of the most significant clusters, according to a later analysis.

The primer mix had 60 Vbeta and 13 Jbeta primers. Assay used: immunoSEQ multiplex PCR; TCRdb lists only in-frame clones, some missing. The data show 120,000 to 150,000 clones, 65% to 85% seen once. The CDR3 contains 14 residues. V lost 0 bases and J 9 bases, leaving 10 bases between the germline ends. Germline V CDR1 and CDR2: SGDLS, YYNGEE. Points on this clone: As yet, its antigen is unknown.

The gene calls are TRBV9 and TRBJ1-6; D is possibly TRBD1 (6 bases). What was sequenced was PBMCs. The source is a woman in her thirties or forties in good health and CMV-seropositive. The CDR3 sequence: CASSVAGAGSPLHF. Here the CDR3 DNA reads TGTGCCAGCAGCGTAGCAGGGGCAGGTTCACCCCTCCACTTT.